The entry below gives a single TCR beta chain sequence along with its context. Its antigen remains unknown. Germline loops: CDR1 GTSNPN, CDR2 SVGIG (reference sequence). CDR3 size: 13 residues. V was clipped by 0 bases and J by 2 bases, with 7 bases between them. The data are from a study of cytomegalovirus exposure and HLA in healthy donors. PCR primers comprised 60 Vbeta and 13 Jbeta primers. Data came from immunoSEQ multiplex PCR; TCRdb stores just in-frame clones and leaves some out. Among 89,000 or so clones listed, roughly 77% were seen once. General study findings and limits: In a later analysis, several top co-occurrence clusters appeared linked to parvovirus B19, influenza, CMV and Epstein-Barr virus. Upon later analysis, TCR association rates were observed to vary by HLA locus, being highest for DRB1 and lowest for HLA-C.

The receptor was isolated from a man between 60 and 75 years old in good health and CMV-seronegative. Sequenced input: PBMCs. The chain is built from TRBV30 and TRBJ1-2; D remains unclear. The CDR3 is CAWSVEKNYGYTF. DNA of the CDR3: TGTGCCTGGAGTGTGGAGAAAAACTATGGCTACACCTTC.